This T cell receptor beta chain was observed in a study of control samples from healthy donors and cancer patients. Clones were sequenced by immunoSEQ multiplex PCR, and TCRdb holds only the in-frame ones, with some missing. The table includes 100,000 to 150,000 clones, roughly 90% detected once. Germline V gene sequence: CDR1 GTSNPN, CDR2 SVGIG (reference sequence). The CDR3 consists of 14 residues. V shed 3 bases and J 4 bases; nucleotides not matched to a gene: 7. Sequencing input: blood. The chain carries TRBV30 and TRBJ2-7, with 9 positions matching TRBD1. This TCR was sampled from a woman in her forties or fifties in good health. The CDR3, as DNA: TGTGCCTGGAGCGGGACAGGGAGTCTATACGAGCAGTACTTC. Its protein product is CAWSGTGSLYEQYF.